This T cell receptor beta chain was sequenced in a study of cytomegalovirus exposure and HLA in healthy donors. The V and J ends lost 3 bases and 2 bases respectively, with 13 bases between them. The CDR3 is made up of 15 amino acids. Germline CDR1 reads KGHSY; CDR2 reads FQNENV. In the PCR, 60 Vbeta and 13 Jbeta primers were used. Repertoires were generated with immunoSEQ multiplex PCR, while TCRdb's copy carries only in-frame clones and drops some. The data show about 170,000 clones, 80% seen once. The sequence came from a woman aged 45-65 years in good health and CMV-seropositive. The chain recombines TRBV16 with TRBJ2-5, with D hard to call. The sequenced sample was PBMCs. The CDR3 DNA reads as TGTGCCAGCAGCCAGTCTATTGTCCCACAAGAGACCCAGTACTTC. This translates into CASSQSIVPQETQYF. Supplemented by reference TRBV16 and TRBJ2-5, the full variable domain reads GEEVAQTPKHLVRGEGQKAKLYCAPIKGHSYVFWYQQVLKNEFKFLISFQNENVFDETGMPKERFSAKCLPNSPCSLEIQATKLEDSAVYFCASSQSIVPQETQYFGPGTRLLVL.